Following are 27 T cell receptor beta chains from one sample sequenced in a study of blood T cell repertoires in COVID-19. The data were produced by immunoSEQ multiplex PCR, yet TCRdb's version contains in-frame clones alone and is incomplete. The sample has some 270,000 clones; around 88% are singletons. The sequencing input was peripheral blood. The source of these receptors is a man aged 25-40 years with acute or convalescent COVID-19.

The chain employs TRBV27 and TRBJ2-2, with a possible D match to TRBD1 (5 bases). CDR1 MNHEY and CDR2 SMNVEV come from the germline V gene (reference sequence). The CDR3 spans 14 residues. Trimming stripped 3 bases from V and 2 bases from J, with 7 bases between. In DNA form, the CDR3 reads TGTGCCAGCAGTTTTGACAGCAACACCGGGGAGCTGTTTTTT. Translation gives CASSFDSNTGELFF.

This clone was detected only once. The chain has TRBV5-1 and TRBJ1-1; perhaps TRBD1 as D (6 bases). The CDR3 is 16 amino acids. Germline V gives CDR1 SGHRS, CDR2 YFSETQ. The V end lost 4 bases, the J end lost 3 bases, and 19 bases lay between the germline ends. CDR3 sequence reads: CASSQGPTQVDTEAFF. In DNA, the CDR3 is TGCGCCAGCAGCCAGGGGCCCACTCAAGTTGACACTGAAGCTTTCTTT. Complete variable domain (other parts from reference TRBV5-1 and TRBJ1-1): KAGVTQTPRYLIKTRGQQVTLSCSPISGHRSVSWYQQTPGQGLQFLFEYFSETQRNKGNFPGRFSGRQFSNSRSEMNVSTLELGDSALYLCASSQGPTQVDTEAFFGQGTRLTVV.

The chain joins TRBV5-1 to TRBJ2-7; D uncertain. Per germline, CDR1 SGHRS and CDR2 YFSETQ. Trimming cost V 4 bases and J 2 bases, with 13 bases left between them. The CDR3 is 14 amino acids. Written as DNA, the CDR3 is TGCGCCAGCAGCCTAGAAACGGGTCCCTACGAGCAGTACTTC. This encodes CASSLETGPYEQYF.

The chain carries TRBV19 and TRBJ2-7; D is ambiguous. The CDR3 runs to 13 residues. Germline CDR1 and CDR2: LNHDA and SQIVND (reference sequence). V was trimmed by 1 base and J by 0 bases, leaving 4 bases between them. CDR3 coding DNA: TGTGCCAGTAGTATAGGAGACTCCTACGAGCAGTACTTC. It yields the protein CASSIGDSYEQYF.

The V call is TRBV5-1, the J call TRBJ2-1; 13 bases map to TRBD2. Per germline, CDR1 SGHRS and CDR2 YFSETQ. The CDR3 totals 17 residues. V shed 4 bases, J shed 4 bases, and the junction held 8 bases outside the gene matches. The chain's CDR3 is CASSGGLAGAIYNEQFF. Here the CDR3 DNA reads TGCGCCAGCAGCGGAGGACTAGCGGGAGCCATTTACAATGAGCAGTTCTTC.

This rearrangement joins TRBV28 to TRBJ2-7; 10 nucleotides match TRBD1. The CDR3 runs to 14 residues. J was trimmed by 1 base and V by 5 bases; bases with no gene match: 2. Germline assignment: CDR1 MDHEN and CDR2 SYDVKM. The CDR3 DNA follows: TGTGCCAGCAGTCGGACAGGGGGGTCCTACGAGCAGTACTTC. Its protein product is CASSRTGGSYEQYF.

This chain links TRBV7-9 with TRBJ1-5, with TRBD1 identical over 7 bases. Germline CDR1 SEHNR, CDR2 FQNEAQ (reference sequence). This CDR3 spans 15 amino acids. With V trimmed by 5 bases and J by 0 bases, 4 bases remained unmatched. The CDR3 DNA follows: TGTGCCAGCAGCGTGGGACAGTATAGCAATCAGCCCCAGCATTTT. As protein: CASSVGQYSNQPQHF.

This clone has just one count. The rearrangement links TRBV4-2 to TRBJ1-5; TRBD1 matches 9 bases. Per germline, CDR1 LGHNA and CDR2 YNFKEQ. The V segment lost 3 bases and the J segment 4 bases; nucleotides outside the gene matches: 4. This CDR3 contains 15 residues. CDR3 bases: TGTGCCAGCAGCCAGGGACAGGGACTAAATCAGCCCCAGCATTTT. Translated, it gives CASSQGQGLNQPQHF.

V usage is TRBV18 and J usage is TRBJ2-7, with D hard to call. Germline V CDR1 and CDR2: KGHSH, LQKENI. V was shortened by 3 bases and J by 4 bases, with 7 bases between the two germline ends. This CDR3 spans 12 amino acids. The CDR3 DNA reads TGTGCCAGCTCACCTCAGAAGTACGAGCAGTACTTC. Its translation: CASSPQKYEQYF.

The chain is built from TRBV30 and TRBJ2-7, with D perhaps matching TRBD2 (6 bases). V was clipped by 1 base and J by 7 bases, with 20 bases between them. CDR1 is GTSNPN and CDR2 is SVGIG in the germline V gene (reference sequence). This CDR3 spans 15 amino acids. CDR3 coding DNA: TGTGCCTGGAGTGGGAGGAGGGTTGGGATCCGGGAGCAGTACTTC. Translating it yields CAWSGRRVGIREQYF.

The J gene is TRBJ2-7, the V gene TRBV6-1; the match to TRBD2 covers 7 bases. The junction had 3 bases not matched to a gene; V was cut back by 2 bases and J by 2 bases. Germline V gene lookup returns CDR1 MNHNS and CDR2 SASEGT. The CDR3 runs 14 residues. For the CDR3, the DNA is TGTGCCAGCAGTGAATTCCGGGGGGCCTACGAGCAGTACTTC. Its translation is CASSEFRGAYEQYF.

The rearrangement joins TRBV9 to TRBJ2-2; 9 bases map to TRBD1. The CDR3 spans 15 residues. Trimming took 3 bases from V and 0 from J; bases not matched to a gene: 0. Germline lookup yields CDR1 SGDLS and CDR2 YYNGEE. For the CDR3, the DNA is TGTGCCAGCAGCGGACAGGGGGCGAACACCGGGGAGCTGTTTTTT. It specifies CASSGQGANTGELFF. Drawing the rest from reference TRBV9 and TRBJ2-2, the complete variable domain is DSGVTQTPKHLITATGQRVTLRCSPRSGDLSVYWYQQSLDQGLQFLIQYYNGEERAKGNILERFSAQQFPDLHSELNLSSLELGDSALYFCASSGQGANTGELFFGEGSRLTVL.

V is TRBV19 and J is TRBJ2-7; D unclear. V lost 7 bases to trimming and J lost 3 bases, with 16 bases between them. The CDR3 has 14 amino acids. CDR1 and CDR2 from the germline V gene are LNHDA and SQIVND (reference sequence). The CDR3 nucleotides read TGTGCCAGTAACACGAGACACGGAAACTACGAGCAGTACTTC. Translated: CASNTRHGNYEQYF. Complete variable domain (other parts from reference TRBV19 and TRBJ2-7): DGGITQSPKYLFRKEGQNVTLSCEQNLNHDAMYWYRQDPGQGLRLIYYSQIVNDFQKGDIAEGYSVSREKKESFPLTVTSAQKNPTAFYLCASNTRHGNYEQYFGPGTRLTVT.

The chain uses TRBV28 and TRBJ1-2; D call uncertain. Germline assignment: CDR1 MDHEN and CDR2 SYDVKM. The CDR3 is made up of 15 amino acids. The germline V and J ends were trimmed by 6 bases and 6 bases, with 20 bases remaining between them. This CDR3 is CASRRVGDRLDGYTF. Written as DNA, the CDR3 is TGTGCCAGCAGGCGGGTCGGGGATAGATTAGATGGCTACACCTTC.

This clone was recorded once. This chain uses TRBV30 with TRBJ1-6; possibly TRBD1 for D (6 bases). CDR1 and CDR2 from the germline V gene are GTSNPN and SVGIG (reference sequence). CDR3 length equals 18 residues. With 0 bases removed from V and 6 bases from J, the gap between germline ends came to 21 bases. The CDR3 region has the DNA TGTGCCTGGAGTGTAACCCCGCTCCGGGACAAATCTAATTCACCCCTCCACTTT. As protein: CAWSVTPLRDKSNSPLHF.

DNA of the CDR3: TGTGCCAGCAGCTTAAACGGCGGGGGGCGAGAGACCCAGTACTTC. As protein: CASSLNGGGRETQYF. The rearrangement links TRBV7-3 to TRBJ2-5; TRBD2 agrees at 8 bases. The trim removed 1 base at V and 4 bases at J, leaving 5 bases unmatched. The length of the CDR3 is 15 residues. The germline V gene has CDR1 SGHTA and CDR2 FQGTGA.

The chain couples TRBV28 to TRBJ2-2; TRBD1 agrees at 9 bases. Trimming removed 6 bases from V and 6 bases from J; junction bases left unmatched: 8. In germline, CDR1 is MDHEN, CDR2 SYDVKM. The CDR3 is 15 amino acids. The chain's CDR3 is CASRGDRVGAGELFF. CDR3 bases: TGTGCCAGCAGGGGGGACAGGGTAGGGGCCGGGGAGCTGTTTTTT.

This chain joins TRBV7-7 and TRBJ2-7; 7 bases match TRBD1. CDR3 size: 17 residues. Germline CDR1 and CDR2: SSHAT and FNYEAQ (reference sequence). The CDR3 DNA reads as TGTGCTAGCCCGTCCCGGGACAGTGGAGTCACCTCCTACGAGCAGTACTTC. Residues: CASPSRDSGVTSYEQYF.

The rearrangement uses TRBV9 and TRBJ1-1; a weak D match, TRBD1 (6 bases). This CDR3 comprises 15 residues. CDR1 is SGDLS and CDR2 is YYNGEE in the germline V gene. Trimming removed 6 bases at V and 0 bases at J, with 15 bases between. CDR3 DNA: TGTGCCAGCACCCCCAGACAGGCAATGAACACTGAAGCTTTCTTT. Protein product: CASTPRQAMNTEAFF.

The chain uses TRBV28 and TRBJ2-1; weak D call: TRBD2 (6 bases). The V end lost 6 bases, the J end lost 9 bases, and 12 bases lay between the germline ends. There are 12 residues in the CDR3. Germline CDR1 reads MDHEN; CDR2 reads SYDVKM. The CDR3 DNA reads TGTGCCAGCAGGATTCTAGCGCGTGAGCAGTTCTTC. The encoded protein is CASRILAREQFF.

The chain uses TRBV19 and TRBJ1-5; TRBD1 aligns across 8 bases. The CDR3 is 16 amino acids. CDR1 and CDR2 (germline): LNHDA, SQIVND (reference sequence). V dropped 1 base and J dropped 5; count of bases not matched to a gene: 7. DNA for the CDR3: TGTGCCAGTAGTATAGGACAGGGGCGCTCAGATCAGCCCCAGCATTTT. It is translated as CASSIGQGRSDQPQHF.

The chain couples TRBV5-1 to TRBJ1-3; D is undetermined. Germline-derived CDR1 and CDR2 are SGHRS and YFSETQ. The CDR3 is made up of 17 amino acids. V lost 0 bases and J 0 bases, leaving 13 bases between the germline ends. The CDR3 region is CASSLGTRLSSGNTIYF. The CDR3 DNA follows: TGCGCCAGCAGCTTGGGTACCAGGCTCTCCTCTGGAAACACCATATATTTT.

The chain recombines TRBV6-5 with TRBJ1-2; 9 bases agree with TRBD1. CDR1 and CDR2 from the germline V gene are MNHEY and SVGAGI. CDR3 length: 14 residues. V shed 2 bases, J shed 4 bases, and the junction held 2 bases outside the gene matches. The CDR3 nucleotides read TGTGCCAGCAGTTACGGGACAGGGAGCTATGGCTACACCTTC. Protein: CASSYGTGSYGYTF.

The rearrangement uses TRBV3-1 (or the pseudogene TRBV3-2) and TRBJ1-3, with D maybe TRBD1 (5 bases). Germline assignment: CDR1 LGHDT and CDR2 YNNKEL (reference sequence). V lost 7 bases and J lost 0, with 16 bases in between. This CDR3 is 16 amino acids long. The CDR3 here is CASTTGSGASGNTIYF. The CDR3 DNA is TGTGCCAGCACCACCGGTTCTGGGGCCTCTGGAAACACCATATATTTT.

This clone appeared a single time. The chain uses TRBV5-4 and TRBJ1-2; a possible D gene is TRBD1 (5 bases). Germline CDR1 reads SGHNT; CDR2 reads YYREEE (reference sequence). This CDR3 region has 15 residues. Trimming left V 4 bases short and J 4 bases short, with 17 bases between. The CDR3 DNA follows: TGTGCCAGCAGCCACACCTCGGCAGGGCCCTATGGCTACACCTTC. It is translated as CASSHTSAGPYGYTF.

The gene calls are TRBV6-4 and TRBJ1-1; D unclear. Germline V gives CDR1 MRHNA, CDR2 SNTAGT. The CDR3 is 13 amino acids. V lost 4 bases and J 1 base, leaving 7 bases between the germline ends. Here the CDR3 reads CASSASGNTEAFF. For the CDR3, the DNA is TGTGCCAGCAGTGCGAGTGGGAACACTGAAGCTTTCTTT.

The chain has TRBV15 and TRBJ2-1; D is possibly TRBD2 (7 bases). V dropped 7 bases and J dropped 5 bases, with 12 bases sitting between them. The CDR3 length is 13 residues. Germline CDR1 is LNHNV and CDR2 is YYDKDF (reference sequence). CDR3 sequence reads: CATTRGGNNEQFF. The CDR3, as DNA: TGTGCCACCACGAGGGGGGGGAACAATGAGCAGTTCTTC.